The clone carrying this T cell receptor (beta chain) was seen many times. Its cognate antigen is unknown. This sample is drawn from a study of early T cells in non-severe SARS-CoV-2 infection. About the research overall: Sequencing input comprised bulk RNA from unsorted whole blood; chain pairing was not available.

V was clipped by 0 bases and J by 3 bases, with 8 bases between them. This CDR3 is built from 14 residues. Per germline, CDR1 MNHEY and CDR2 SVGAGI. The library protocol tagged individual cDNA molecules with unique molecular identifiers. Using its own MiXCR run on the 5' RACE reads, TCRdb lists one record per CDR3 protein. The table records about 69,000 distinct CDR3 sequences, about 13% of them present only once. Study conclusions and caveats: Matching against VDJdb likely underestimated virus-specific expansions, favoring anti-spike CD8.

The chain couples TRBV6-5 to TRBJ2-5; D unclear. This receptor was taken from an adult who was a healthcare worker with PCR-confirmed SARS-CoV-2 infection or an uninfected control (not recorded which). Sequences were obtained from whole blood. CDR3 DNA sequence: TGTGCCAGCAGTTACTCCTGGGGAAAAGAGACCCAGTACTTC. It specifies CASSYSWGKETQYF.